The 24 T cell receptor beta chains below come from one sample, sequenced in a study of T-cell reconstitution after alpha-beta-depleted transplantation in children. Unique molecular identifiers were incorporated during preparation of the TCRbeta library. TCRdb ran MiXCR on the PCR reads and lists one entry per CDR3 protein. The table shows 120,000 to 150,000 distinct CDR3 sequences, with 8% to 10% occurring only once. Specimen: PBMCs, mostly from graft donor cells, collected 180 days after TCRalphabeta/CD19-depleted stem cell transplant. Receptors originate from a female patient aged 2-10 years who had a stem cell transplant for congenital amegakaryocytic thrombocytopenia, so the T cells may come from the graft donor.

Of note for this clonotype: The DNA is omitted, as the CDR3 cannot be located on it reliably, and the CDR3 follows TCRdb's listing. This rearrangement joins TRBV27 to TRBJ1-1; TRBD1, the table's D call, lacks a check against the DNA. Germline V gene sequence: CDR1 MNHEY, CDR2 SMNVEV (reference sequence). The CDR3 is 13 residues long, ends included. This chain's CDR3 is CASSFGQGTLLFF.

With respect to this clonotype: Since a much larger clone is just one base distant, this may be a read error. The V call is TRBV7-3, the J call TRBJ2-3; a possible D gene is TRBD1 (6 bases). The CDR3 sequence is 12 residues long. CDR1 is SGHTA, CDR2 FQGTGA, per germline. Trimming removed 5 bases at V and 4 bases at J, with 7 bases between. Here the CDR3 reads CASSQGSDTQYF. CDR3 DNA sequence: TGTGCCAGCAGCCAGGGGTCAGATACGCAGTATTTT.

This clonotype has just a few counts. The chain combines TRBV28 with TRBJ1-6, with unresolved D. Trimming removed 5 bases from V and 0 bases from J, with 8 bases in between. This CDR3 comprises 15 residues. Germline V gene data show CDR1 as MDHEN and CDR2 as SYDVKM. CDR3 sequence (DNA): TGTGCCAGCAGTGTACTTAGCTCCTATAATTCACCCCTCCACTTT. The encoded protein is CASSVLSSYNSPLHF.

The J gene is TRBJ2-2, the V gene TRBV5-1, with 8 bases lining up with TRBD2. The CDR3 loop spans 16 amino acids. In germline, CDR1 is SGHRS, CDR2 YFSETQ. The trim removed 5 bases at V and 4 bases at J, leaving 10 bases unmatched. This chain's CDR3 is CASSPLGAGATGELFF. The CDR3 nucleotides read TGCGCCAGCAGTCCACTAGGAGCGGGGGCCACCGGGGAGCTGTTTTTT.

Only a few counts were recorded for this clonotype. The CDR3 DNA is TGTGCCATCAGTGATTATTTACAGGGTGGAGGATTCGGCGAGCAGTACTTC. It specifies CAISDYLQGGGFGEQYF. The chain employs TRBV10-3 and TRBJ2-7; D is possibly TRBD1 (6 bases). The CDR3 runs 17 residues. Germline V CDR1 and CDR2: ENHRY, SYGVKD. V was pared by 3 bases and J by 6 bases, with 24 bases between.

A word on this clonotype: An end of the junction differs from the germline gene, which may be a read error. V and J are TRBV28 and TRBJ2-7; D might be TRBD2 (6 bases). The germline V gene encodes CDR1 MDHEN and CDR2 SYDVKM. The CDR3 length is 17 residues. CDR3 DNA sequence: TGTTCCAGCAGACTCCTCTCCGGCCTGGGGGGATCCTACGAGCAGTACTTC. This gives the protein CSSRLLSGLGGSYEQYF. The whole variable domain, filled in from reference TRBV28 and TRBJ2-7, reads DVKVTQSSRYLVKRTGEKVFLECVQDMDHENMFWYRQDPGLGLRLIYFSYDVKMKEKGDIPEGYSVSREKKERFSLILESASTNQTSMYLCSSRLLSGLGGSYEQYFGPGTRLTVT.

Ten or more counts support this clonotype. The chain couples TRBV20-1 to TRBJ2-1; D possibly matches TRBD1 or TRBD2 (5 bases each). The V gene's germline CDR1 is DFQATT and CDR2 SNEGSKA (reference sequence). The CDR3 is made up of 15 amino acids. Trimming removed 6 bases from V and 2 bases from J, with 17 bases in between. CDR3 residues: CSAGDPLRAYNEQFF. The CDR3 nucleotides are TGCAGTGCAGGGGACCCCCTCCGGGCCTACAATGAGCAGTTCTTC.

This chain uses TRBV28 with TRBJ2-3; possibly TRBD2 for D (7 bases). Trimming pared 6 bases from V and 4 bases from J, leaving 17 bases between. Germline CDR1 MDHEN, CDR2 SYDVKM. This CDR3 has 15 residues. The CDR3 nucleotides are TGTGCCAGCAGAGAACGGGGGGCTAGCGCAGATACGCAGTATTTT. Translation gives CASRERGASADTQYF. Full variable domain (rest looked up from reference TRBV28 and TRBJ2-3): DVKVTQSSRYLVKRTGEKVFLECVQDMDHENMFWYRQDPGLGLRLIYFSYDVKMKEKGDIPEGYSVSREKKERFSLILESASTNQTSMYLCASRERGASADTQYFGPGTRLTVL.

This chain joins TRBV5-1 and TRBJ2-1; 9 bases match TRBD2. This CDR3 has 15 amino acids. The ends lost 4 bases at V and 3 bases at J; junction bases unmatched: 5. Germline values: CDR1 SGHRS, CDR2 YFSETQ. CDR3 nucleotides: TGCGCCAGCAGCAGAATAGCGGGGGACTACAATGAGCAGTTCTTC. Amino acids: CASSRIAGDYNEQFF.

This clonotype showed up many times. J is TRBJ1-1 and V is TRBV12-3 or TRBV12-4; TRBD1 matches at 8 bases. V gave up 3 bases and J gave up 5 bases; unmatched junction bases: 5. This CDR3 contains 14 residues. The CDR3 protein is CASSFPRGRTEAFF. Here the CDR3 DNA reads TGTGCCAGCAGTTTCCCCAGGGGGCGGACTGAAGCTTTCTTT.

This clonotype has ten or more counts. The CDR3 region has the DNA TGTGCCAGCAGCTGGGGGACTCAAGAGACCCAGTACTTC. Its translation: CASSWGTQETQYF. The rearrangement joins TRBV7-9 to TRBJ2-5; a weak D match, TRBD2 (6 bases). Germline V gene sequence: CDR1 SEHNR, CDR2 FQNEAQ (reference sequence). Trimming stripped 4 bases from V and 2 bases from J, with 8 bases between. The CDR3 spans 13 residues.

The chain has TRBV29-1 and TRBJ2-5; D call uncertain. This CDR3 region has 12 residues. Germline CDR1 SQVTM, CDR2 ANQGSEA. Deletions cut 3 bases from V and 5 bases from J, with 10 bases between. CDR3 in DNA: TGCAGCGTTGAGAACCCTTCGGAGACCCAGTACTTC. It codes for CSVENPSETQYF.

This clonotype occurred many times. The chain is built from TRBV5-1 and TRBJ1-1; 7 bases fit TRBD1. The V gene end was trimmed by 2 bases and the J gene end by 0 bases; junction bases not matched to a gene: 4. Germline V gene data show CDR1 as SGHRS and CDR2 as YFSETQ. The CDR3 runs 15 residues. The CDR3 sequence: CASSLAGTVNTEAFF. DNA for the CDR3: TGCGCCAGCAGCTTAGCCGGGACAGTGAACACTGAAGCTTTCTTT.

Many counts were recorded for this clonotype. The chain recombines TRBV18 with TRBJ1-3; no reliable D call. V was pared by 2 bases and J by 8 bases, with 7 bases between. The CDR3 totals 12 residues. The germline CDR1 and CDR2 sequences are KGHSH and LQKENI. CDR3 protein: CASSPSEDTIYF. The CDR3 DNA follows: TGTGCCAGCTCACCATCAGAAGACACCATATATTTT.

This clonotype was counted many times. This sequence joins TRBV20-1 and TRBJ2-1; TRBD1 aligns across 8 bases. The trim removed 6 bases at V and 7 bases at J, leaving 14 bases unmatched. Germline-derived CDR1 and CDR2 are DFQATT and SNEGSKA (reference sequence). The CDR3 is 15 residues long. The CDR3 sequence: CSALTLQGARNEQFF. The CDR3 region has the DNA TGCAGTGCGCTCACACTTCAGGGGGCGCGGAATGAGCAGTTCTTC.

At least ten counts were recorded for this clonotype. The CDR3 sequence is CSVASPNTEAFF. CDR3 DNA: TGCAGCGTTGCGTCCCCGAACACTGAAGCTTTCTTT. This chain joins TRBV29-1 and TRBJ1-1; D is ambiguous. Deletions cut 4 bases from V and 1 base from J, with 7 bases between. The CDR3 runs 12 residues. Germline values: CDR1 SQVTM, CDR2 ANQGSEA.

The chain combines TRBV20-1 with TRBJ1-2; D remains ambiguous. CDR1 and CDR2 from the germline V gene are DFQATT and SNEGSKA (reference sequence). This CDR3 is built from 12 residues. V was clipped by 2 bases and J by 7 bases, with 11 bases between them. The CDR3 sequence: CSARLRSGGYTF. DNA of the CDR3: TGCAGTGCTAGATTGAGGTCTGGTGGCTACACCTTC.

This clonotype was detected many times. This chain joins TRBV20-1 and TRBJ1-2; 8 bases are shared with TRBD1. This CDR3 is 12 amino acids long. CDR1 is DFQATT and CDR2 is SNEGSKA in the germline V gene (reference sequence). J was trimmed by 4 bases and V by 6 bases; bases with no gene match: 4. The CDR3 DNA follows: TGCAGTGCCACCGGGACAGGCTATGGCTACACCTTC. Translation: CSATGTGYGYTF.

The chain has TRBV6-1 and TRBJ2-5; D is undetermined. Germline CDR1 reads MNHNS; CDR2 reads SASEGT. This CDR3 spans 13 amino acids. V lost 3 bases and J lost 3, with 8 bases in between. The CDR3 region has the DNA TGTGCCAGCAGTGACCCCTGGGAAGAGACCCAGTACTTC. This translates into CASSDPWEETQYF.

The chain combines TRBV5-1 with TRBJ1-2, with TRBD1 matching 8 bases. There are 15 residues in the CDR3. The ends lost 0 bases at V and 1 base at J; junction bases unmatched: 2. Germline loops: CDR1 SGHRS, CDR2 YFSETQ. The CDR3: CASSLVTGVNYGYTF. The CDR3, as DNA: TGCGCCAGCAGCTTGGTGACAGGGGTTAACTATGGCTACACCTTC.

The genes are TRBV28 and TRBJ2-1; 10 positions match TRBD2. The length of the CDR3 is 16 residues. The V and J ends lost 8 bases and 2 bases, in that order; junction bases with no gene match: 9. The germline V gene has CDR1 MDHEN and CDR2 SYDVKM. CDR3 nucleotides: TGTGCCAGCTCCGAACCGACTAGCGGGCCCTACAATGAGCAGTTCTTC. This codes for CASSEPTSGPYNEQFF.

This clonotype was counted many times. The gene calls are TRBV4-1 and TRBJ1-1, with D perhaps TRBD1 (6 bases). CDR3 length: 14 amino acids. Trimming removed 8 bases at V and 0 bases at J, with 13 bases between. The germline V gene encodes CDR1 MGHRA and CDR2 YSYEKL. The CDR3 bases are TGCGCCAGCCAGGGGTTTGGGGTGAACACTGAAGCTTTCTTT. Protein sequence: CASQGFGVNTEAFF.

Points on this clonotype: The final CDR3 position lacks the conserved phenylalanine or tryptophan, pointing to a likely read error. V and J are TRBV7-6 and TRBJ2-7, with 7 positions matching TRBD2. The CDR3 contains 15 residues. With V trimmed by 5 bases and J by 4 bases, 11 bases remained unmatched. Germline V gene sequence: CDR1 SGHVS, CDR2 FNYEAQ. CDR3 amino acids: CASSPLPREVYEQYL. CDR3 in DNA: TGTGCCAGCAGCCCCCTCCCCCGGGAGGTGTACGAGCAGTACTTA.

This clonotype was counted at least ten times. The V gene is TRBV5-1, the J gene TRBJ2-5; maybe TRBD2 (5 bases). Germline CDR1 and CDR2: SGHRS and YFSETQ. Trimming left V 5 bases short and J 4 bases short, with 15 bases between. The length of the CDR3 is 14 residues. The CDR3 protein is CASRVSAMGETQYF. In nucleotides, the CDR3 is TGCGCCAGCAGGGTTAGCGCGATGGGAGAGACCCAGTACTTC. The full variable domain, in which reference TRBV5-1 and TRBJ2-5 provide the parts outside the CDR3, is KAGVTQTPRYLIKTRGQQVTLSCSPISGHRSVSWYQQTPGQGLQFLFEYFSETQRNKGNFPGRFSGRQFSNSRSEMNVSTLELGDSALYLCASRVSAMGETQYFGPGTRLLVL.